The clone carrying this T cell receptor (beta chain) was detected ten times or more. Its antigen is unidentified. One end of the junction fails to match germline, which may point to a read error. After template switching added a universal primer site, the resulting cDNA carried unique molecular identifiers. Using its own MiXCR run on the 5' RACE reads, TCRdb lists one record per CDR3 protein. The repertoire holds about 210,000 distinct CDR3 sequences, with less than 10% as singletons. This sample stems from a study of identical twins. Overall study findings and caveats: Not following the same donors, the study drew its conclusions from cross-sectional statistical analysis. Fewer insertions characterized abundant cord blood beta clonotypes, whereas memory repertoires showed none. Monozygotic twins shared more out-of-frame TCR alpha than recombination models predicted.

Per germline, CDR1 SGHRS and CDR2 YFSETQ. The CDR3 is 14 amino acids. The sequencing sample was made of memory (CD45RO+) T cells sorted from blood. J is TRBJ2-3 and V is TRBV5-1; a possible D gene is TRBD2 (6 bases). The receptor was isolated from a young woman in good health. Written as DNA, the CDR3 is TGTGCCAGCAGCTTGGCGGGGTACACAGATACGCAGTATTTT. It translates to CASSLAGYTDTQYF.